These T cell receptor beta chains were read from a single sample in a study of blood T cell repertoires in COVID-19. The protocol was immunoSEQ multiplex PCR, while the TCRdb copy is restricted to in-frame clones and leaves out a portion. The sample yields about 380,000 clones, more than 75% seen once. Specimen: PBMCs or T cells enriched from blood (not recorded which). These TCRs come from a man aged 25 to 40 who had recovered from COVID-19. Both conserved end residues are part of each CDR3. D genes are given only for firm matches. Part of the rows lack a size; the others show once, few, many or a class for expanded clones.

abundance	j_gene	v_gene	d_gene	CDR3aa	CDR3nt
NA	TRBJ1-4	TRBV15	NA	CATSRPGGSEKLFF	TGTGCCACCAGCAGACCGGGGGGCTCCGAAAAACTGTTTTTT
NA	TRBJ1-1	TRBV6-2/TRBV6-3	NA	CASTPRIGANPMNTEAFF	TGTGCCAGCACCCCACGGATTGGGGCGAACCCTATGAACACTGAAGCTTTCTTT
few	TRBJ2-7	TRBV5-1	TRBD1	CASSFQGQGSYEQYF	TGCGCCAGCAGCTTCCAGGGACAGGGCTCCTACGAGCAGTACTTC
NA	TRBJ2-7	TRBV21-1	NA	CASSAPASQDEQYF	TGTGCCAGCAGCGCCCCCGCCTCGCAGGACGAGCAGTACTTC
NA	TRBJ2-7	TRBV5-6	NA	CASSLGQSIYEQYF	TGTGCCAGCAGCTTGGGACAGTCGATCTACGAGCAGTACTTC
NA	TRBJ1-1	TRBV18	TRBD1	CASSPGHHRGEAFF	TGTGCCAGCTCACCCGGACACCACAGGGGCGAAGCTTTCTTT
NA	TRBJ2-5	TRBV6-5	TRBD1	CASGRGGAETQYF	TGTGCCAGCGGCCGAGGGGGCGCGGAGACCCAGTACTTC
once	TRBJ1-3	TRBV6-5	NA	CASSYLERLGNTIYF	TGTGCCAGCAGTTACCTCGAGAGGCTTGGAAACACCATATATTTT
NA	TRBJ1-5	TRBV30	NA	CAWSKGGGSQPQHF	TGTGCCTGGAGCAAAGGGGGGGGCAGTCAGCCCCAGCATTTT
NA	TRBJ1-6	TRBV2	NA	CAIAPETQGFSPLHF	TGTGCCATCGCCCCCGAGACTCAGGGATTTTCACCCCTCCACTTT
NA	TRBJ2-7	TRBV18	TRBD1	CASSPDRDGYEQYF	TGTGCCAGCTCACCGGACAGGGATGGATACGAGCAGTACTTC
NA	TRBJ1-5	TRBV5-6	NA	CASSLRSQASNQPQHF	TGTGCCAGCAGTTTGCGTAGTCAGGCTAGCAATCAGCCCCAGCATTTT
NA	TRBJ2-7	TRBV6-5	NA	CATQPGWQSYEQYF	TGTGCCACTCAGCCAGGTTGGCAGTCCTACGAGCAGTACTTC
NA	TRBJ1-2	TRBV19	TRBD1	CAATGTGGSLMYGYTF	TGTGCCGCTACAGGGACAGGGGGCTCTTTAATGTATGGCTACACCTTC
NA	TRBJ2-5	TRBV23-1	NA	CASSPQQETQYF	TGCGCCAGCAGTCCCCAACAAGAGACCCAGTACTTC
NA	TRBJ2-5	TRBV19	TRBD2	CASSRGLAAETQYF	TGTGCCAGTAGTAGAGGACTAGCGGCTGAGACCCAGTACTTC
NA	TRBJ2-7	TRBV3-1/TRBV3-2	NA	CASSQGGYEQYF	TGTGCCAGCAGCCAGGGGGGCTACGAGCAGTACTTC
NA	TRBJ2-5	TRBV9	NA	CASSLRDQETQYF	TGTGCCAGCAGCCTCAGGGATCAAGAGACCCAGTACTTC
NA	TRBJ1-2	TRBV5-1	NA	CASSLGTDYGYTF	TGCGCCAGCAGCTTGGGTACGGACTATGGCTACACCTTC
NA	TRBJ1-6	TRBV6-5	NA	CASTSQGSYNSPLHF	TGTGCCAGCACCTCACAGGGTTCCTATAATTCACCCCTCCACTTT
NA	TRBJ2-3	TRBV6-5	TRBD1	CASSYPGQGSDTQYF	TGTGCCAGCAGTTACCCGGGACAGGGATCCGATACGCAGTATTTT
NA	TRBJ2-2	TRBV14	NA	CASSQVWGGPGELFF	TGTGCCAGCAGCCAAGTTTGGGGGGGCCCCGGGGAGCTGTTTTTT
NA	TRBJ2-3	TRBV3-1/TRBV3-2	TRBD2	CASSTRHTSGGFTDTQYF	TGTGCCAGCAGCACCCGACACACTAGCGGGGGATTCACAGATACGCAGTATTTT
once	TRBJ1-1	TRBV10-3	NA	CAIRGTAGSTEAFF	TGTGCCATCAGGGGGACCGCCGGGAGCACTGAAGCTTTCTTT
NA	TRBJ2-7	TRBV5-6	TRBD1	CASSLGTGGGEQYF	TGTGCCAGCAGCTTGGGGACAGGGGGAGGCGAGCAGTACTTC
NA	TRBJ2-6	TRBV14	NA	CASSQLASGANVLTF	TGTGCCAGCAGCCAATTAGCATCTGGGGCCAACGTCCTGACTTTC
NA	TRBJ1-4	TRBV5-1	NA	CASRAGVASNEKLFF	TGCGCCAGCAGAGCGGGGGTAGCGTCTAATGAAAAACTGTTTTTT
NA	TRBJ1-2	TRBV10-3	TRBD1	CAISRTGSDYGYTF	TGTGCCATCAGTCGGACAGGGTCGGACTATGGCTACACCTTC
once	TRBJ1-3	TRBV2	NA	CASHLGGSGNTIYF	TGTGCCAGCCACCTAGGGGGCTCTGGAAACACCATATATTTT
NA	TRBJ1-3	TRBV19	NA	CASSTQQVHSGNTIYF	TGTGCCAGTAGTACCCAACAGGTCCACTCTGGAAACACCATATATTTT
NA	TRBJ2-1	TRBV4-1	NA	CASSQDSIGGAGNEQFF	TGCGCCAGCAGCCAAGATTCCATAGGGGGGGCGGGTAATGAGCAGTTCTTC
NA	TRBJ2-5	TRBV9	TRBD2	CASSAGLAGSETQYF	TGTGCCAGCAGCGCCGGACTAGCGGGGTCAGAGACCCAGTACTTC
once	TRBJ2-1	TRBV19	TRBD1	CASKTSGTGTYNEQFF	TGTGCCAGTAAGACGTCCGGGACAGGGACTTACAATGAGCAGTTCTTC
NA	TRBJ1-5	TRBV19	TRBD1	CASSGQAYQPQHF	TGTGCCAGTTCGGGACAGGCCTATCAGCCCCAGCATTTT
few	TRBJ1-1	TRBV7-2	NA	CASSPEQVNTEAFF	TGTGCCAGCAGCCCTGAGCAGGTGAACACTGAAGCTTTCTTT
NA	TRBJ1-2	TRBV7-6	TRBD1	CASSPTGVLNYGYTF	TGTGCCAGCAGCCCAACAGGGGTCCTTAACTATGGCTACACCTTC
NA	TRBJ1-1	TRBV10-3	NA	CAISEGGQAFF	TGTGCCATCAGTGAAGGGGGACAAGCTTTCTTT
few	TRBJ2-5	TRBV4-2	TRBD1	CASSQDYRTGVETQYF	TGTGCCAGCAGCCAAGATTACCGGACAGGGGTTGAGACCCAGTACTTC
NA	TRBJ2-7	TRBV30	TRBD1	CAWSSGQGSSYEQYF	TGTGCCTGGAGCTCAGGACAGGGAAGCTCCTACGAGCAGTACTTC
NA	TRBJ2-2	TRBV6-4	NA	CASRLQANTGELFF	TGTGCCAGCAGACTCCAGGCGAACACCGGGGAGCTGTTTTTT
NA	TRBJ1-2	TRBV6-5	NA	CASSYSTGHYGYTF	TGTGCCAGCAGTTATTCCACAGGGCACTATGGCTACACCTTC
NA	TRBJ2-1	TRBV3-1/TRBV3-2	TRBD2	CASSQLAGTSGTEQFF	TGTGCCAGCAGCCAACTCGCCGGGACTAGCGGGACTGAGCAGTTCTTC
NA	TRBJ1-4	TRBV19	NA	CASRVGPAATPEKLFF	TGTGCCAGTCGAGTGGGTCCGGCGGCCACACCTGAAAAACTGTTTTTT
NA	TRBJ2-1	TRBV6-1	NA	CASSETAGSGGEQFF	TGTGCCAGCAGTGAAACCGCGGGGTCCGGGGGTGAGCAGTTCTTC
NA	TRBJ2-3	TRBV6-5	NA	CASSYAGTDTQYF	TGTGCCAGCAGTTACGCGGGTACAGATACGCAGTATTTT
NA	TRBJ1-6	TRBV3-1/TRBV3-2	NA	CASSLQGLGSPLHF	TGTGCCAGCAGCCTACAGGGCTTGGGCTCACCCCTCCACTTT
NA	TRBJ1-1	TRBV6-7	NA	CATTRGGWLLGTEAFF	TGTGCCACTACGCGGGGAGGGTGGTTACTGGGCACTGAAGCTTTCTTT
NA	TRBJ2-7	TRBV14	NA	CASSHRPAEGPYEQYF	TGTGCCAGCAGCCATCGCCCCGCGGAAGGCCCTTACGAGCAGTACTTC
NA	TRBJ2-1	TRBV9	NA	CASSVAWSSYNEQFF	TGTGCCAGCAGCGTAGCGTGGAGCTCCTACAATGAGCAGTTCTTC
NA	TRBJ1-1	TRBV15	NA	CATSREYRVGLF	TGTGCCACCAGCAGAGAGTACCGGGTCGGCCTCTTT
NA	TRBJ1-1	TRBV3-1/TRBV3-2	NA	CASSQVGSVGTEAFF	TGTGCCAGCAGCCAAGTTGGGAGCGTGGGCACTGAAGCTTTCTTT
once	TRBJ2-7	TRBV13	TRBD1	CASSLGQGAVEQYF	TGTGCCAGCAGCTTAGGGCAGGGGGCCGTCGAGCAGTACTTC
NA	TRBJ2-3	TRBV4-3	TRBD1	CASSHEAGGRDTQYF	TGCGCCAGCAGCCACGAGGCAGGGGGTAGGGATACGCAGTATTTT
NA	TRBJ1-1	TRBV2	NA	CASRVGGRTEAFF	TGTGCCAGCAGGGTAGGAGGTCGCACTGAAGCTTTCTTT
NA	TRBJ1-2	TRBV3-1/TRBV3-2	NA	CASSQDQRYGYTF	TGTGCCAGCAGCCAAGATCAGCGATATGGCTACACCTTC
NA	TRBJ1-4	TRBV5-6	NA	CASSLQGGEKLFF	TGTGCCAGCAGCTTACAGGGTGGCGAAAAACTGTTTTTT
NA	TRBJ1-5	TRBV20-1	NA	CSAQQGAQHF	TGCAGTGCTCAACAGGGAGCCCAGCATTTT
NA	TRBJ2-7	TRBV29-1	TRBD1	CSVVGQGTHEQYF	TGCAGCGTTGTGGGACAGGGTACACACGAGCAGTACTTC
NA	TRBJ2-2	TRBV7-9	NA	CASSARLGVDTGELFF	TGTGCCAGCAGCGCACGACTAGGTGTTGACACCGGGGAGCTGTTTTTT